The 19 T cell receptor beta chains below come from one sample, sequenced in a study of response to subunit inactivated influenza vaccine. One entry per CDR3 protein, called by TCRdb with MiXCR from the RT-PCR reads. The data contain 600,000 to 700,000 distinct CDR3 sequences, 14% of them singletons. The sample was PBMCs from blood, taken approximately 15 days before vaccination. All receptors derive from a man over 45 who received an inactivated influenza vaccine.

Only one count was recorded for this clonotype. The CDR3 DNA reads as TGTGCCAGCAAAGGCCGAGTATGGAGCACAGATACGCAGTATTTT. Encoded protein: CASKGRVWSTDTQYF. The V call is TRBV7-9, the J call TRBJ2-3, with D unclear. Germline V gene data show CDR1 as SEHNR and CDR2 as FQNEAQ (reference sequence). Trimming shortened V by 7 bases and J by 0 bases, and 14 bases separated the two germline ends. This CDR3 has 15 residues.

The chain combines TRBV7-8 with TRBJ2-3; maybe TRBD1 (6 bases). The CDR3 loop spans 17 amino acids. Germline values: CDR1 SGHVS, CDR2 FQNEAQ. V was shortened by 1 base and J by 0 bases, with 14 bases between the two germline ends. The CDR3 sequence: CASSLEGVLSSTDTQYF. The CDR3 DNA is TGTGCCAGCAGCTTAGAGGGGGTCCTATCTAGCACAGATACGCAGTATTTT.

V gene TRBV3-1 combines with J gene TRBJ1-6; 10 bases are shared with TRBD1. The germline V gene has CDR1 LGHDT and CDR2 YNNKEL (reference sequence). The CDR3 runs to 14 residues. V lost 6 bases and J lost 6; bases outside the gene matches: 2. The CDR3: CASRDRGSNSPLHF. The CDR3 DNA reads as TGTGCCAGCAGGGACAGGGGGAGTAATTCACCCCTCCACTTT.

CDR3 coding DNA: TGTGCCAGCAGTTACTCGGGACTGAGCACAGATACGCAGTATTTT. It codes for CASSYSGLSTDTQYF. This sequence joins TRBV6-5 and TRBJ2-3; D is perhaps TRBD2 (6 bases). Per the germline V gene, CDR1 is MNHEY and CDR2 is SVGAGI. Trimming took off 0 bases at V and 0 bases at J, with 7 bases between the two ends. The CDR3 spans 15 residues.

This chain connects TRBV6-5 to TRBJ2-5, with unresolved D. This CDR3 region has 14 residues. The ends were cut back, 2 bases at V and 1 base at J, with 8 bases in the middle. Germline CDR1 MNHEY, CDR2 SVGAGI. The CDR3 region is CASSYAAVQETQYF. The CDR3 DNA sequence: TGTGCCAGCAGTTACGCGGCAGTCCAAGAGACCCAGTACTTC.

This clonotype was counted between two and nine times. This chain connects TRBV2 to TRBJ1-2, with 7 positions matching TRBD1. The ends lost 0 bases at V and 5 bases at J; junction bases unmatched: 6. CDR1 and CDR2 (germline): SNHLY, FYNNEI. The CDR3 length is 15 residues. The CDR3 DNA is TGTGCCAGCAGTGAAGCGCGACAGGGAGTTTATGGCTACACCTTC. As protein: CASSEARQGVYGYTF.

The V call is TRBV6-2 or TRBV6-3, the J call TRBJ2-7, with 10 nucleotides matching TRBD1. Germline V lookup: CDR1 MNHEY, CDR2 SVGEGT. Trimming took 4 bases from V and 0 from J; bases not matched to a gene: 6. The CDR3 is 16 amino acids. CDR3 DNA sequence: TGTGCCAGCAGTTCCCTCCGGACAGGGGGCTCCTACGAGCAGTACTTC. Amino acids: CASSSLRTGGSYEQYF.

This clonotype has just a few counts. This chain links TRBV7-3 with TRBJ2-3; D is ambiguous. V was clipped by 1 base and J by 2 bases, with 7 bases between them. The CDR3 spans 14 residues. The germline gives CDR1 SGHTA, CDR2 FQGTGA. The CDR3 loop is CASSLSKDTDTQYF. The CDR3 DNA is TGTGCCAGCAGCTTAAGTAAGGACACAGATACGCAGTATTTT.

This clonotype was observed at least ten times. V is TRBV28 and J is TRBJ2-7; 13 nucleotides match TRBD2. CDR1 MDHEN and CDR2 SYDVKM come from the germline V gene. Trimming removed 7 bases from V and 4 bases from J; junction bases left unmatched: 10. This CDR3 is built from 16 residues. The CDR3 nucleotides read TGTGCCAGCACGTCGCCCCGGACTAGCGGGAGTTACGAGCAGTACTTC. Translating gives CASTSPRTSGSYEQYF.

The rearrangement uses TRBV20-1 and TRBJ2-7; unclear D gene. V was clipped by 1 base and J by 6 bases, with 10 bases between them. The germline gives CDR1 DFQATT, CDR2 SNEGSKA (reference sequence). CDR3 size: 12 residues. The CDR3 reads CSARAPMGEQYF. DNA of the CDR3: TGCAGTGCTAGAGCCCCCATGGGCGAGCAGTACTTC.

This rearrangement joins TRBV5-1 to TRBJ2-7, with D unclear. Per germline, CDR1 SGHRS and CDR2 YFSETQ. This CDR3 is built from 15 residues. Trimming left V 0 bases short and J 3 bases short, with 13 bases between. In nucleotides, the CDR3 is TGCGCCAGCAGCTTGGCCCGGGTACGGATCTACGAGCAGTACTTC. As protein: CASSLARVRIYEQYF.

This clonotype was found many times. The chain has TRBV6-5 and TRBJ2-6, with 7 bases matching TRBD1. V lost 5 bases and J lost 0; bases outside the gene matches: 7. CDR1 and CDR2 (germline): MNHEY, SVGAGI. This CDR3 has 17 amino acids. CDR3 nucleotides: TGTGCCAGCAGTAACAGGGGCTTTTACTCTGGGGCCAACGTCCTGACTTTC. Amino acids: CASSNRGFYSGANVLTF.

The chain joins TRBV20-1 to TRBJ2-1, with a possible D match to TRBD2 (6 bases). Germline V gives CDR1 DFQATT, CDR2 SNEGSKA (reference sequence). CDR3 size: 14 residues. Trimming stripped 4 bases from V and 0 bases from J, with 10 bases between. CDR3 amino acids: CSATGLGSYNEQFF. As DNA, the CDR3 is TGCAGTGCTACGGGACTCGGCTCCTACAATGAGCAGTTCTTC.

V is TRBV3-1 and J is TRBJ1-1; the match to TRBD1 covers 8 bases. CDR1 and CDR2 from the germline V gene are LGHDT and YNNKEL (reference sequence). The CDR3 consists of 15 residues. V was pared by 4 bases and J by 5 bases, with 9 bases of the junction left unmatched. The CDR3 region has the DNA TGTGCCAGCAGCCCTACCGGCCGGACAGGGACTGAAGCTTTCTTT. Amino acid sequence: CASSPTGRTGTEAFF.

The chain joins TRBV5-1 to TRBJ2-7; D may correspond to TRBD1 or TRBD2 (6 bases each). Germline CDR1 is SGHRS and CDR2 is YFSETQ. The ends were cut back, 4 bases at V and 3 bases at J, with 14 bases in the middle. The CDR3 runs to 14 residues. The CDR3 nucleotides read TGCGCCAGCAGCACTGAGGGGGGTTACTACGAGCAGTACTTC. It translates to CASSTEGGYYEQYF. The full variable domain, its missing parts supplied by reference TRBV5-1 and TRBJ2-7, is KAGVTQTPRYLIKTRGQQVTLSCSPISGHRSVSWYQQTPGQGLQFLFEYFSETQRNKGNFPGRFSGRQFSNSRSEMNVSTLELGDSALYLCASSTEGGYYEQYFGPGTRLTVT.

The CDR3 DNA is TGTGCCAGCAGGTGGACAGGCGCGAACACTGAAGCTTTCTTT. It translates to CASRWTGANTEAFF. The J gene is TRBJ1-1, the V gene TRBV12-3 or TRBV12-4; TRBD1 matches at 7 bases. This CDR3 comprises 14 residues. V was clipped by 6 bases and J by 1 base; unmatched bases: 5.

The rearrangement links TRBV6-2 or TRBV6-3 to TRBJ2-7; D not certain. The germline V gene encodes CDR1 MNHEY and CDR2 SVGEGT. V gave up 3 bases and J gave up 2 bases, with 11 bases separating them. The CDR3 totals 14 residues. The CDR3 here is CASSYVGSAYEQYF. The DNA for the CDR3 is TGTGCCAGCAGTTATGTGGGCAGCGCCTACGAGCAGTACTTC.

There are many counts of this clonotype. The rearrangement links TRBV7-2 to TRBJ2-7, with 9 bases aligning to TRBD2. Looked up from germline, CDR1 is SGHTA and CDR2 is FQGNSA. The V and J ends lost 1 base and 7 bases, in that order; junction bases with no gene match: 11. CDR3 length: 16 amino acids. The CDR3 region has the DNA TGTGCCAGCAGCTTAGAGGGTTTAGCGGGAGCGGTAGAGCAGTACTTC. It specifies CASSLEGLAGAVEQYF.

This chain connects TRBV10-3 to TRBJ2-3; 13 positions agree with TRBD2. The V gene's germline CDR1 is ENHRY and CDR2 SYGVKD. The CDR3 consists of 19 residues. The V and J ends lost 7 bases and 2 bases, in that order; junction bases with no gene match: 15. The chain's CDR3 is CAIMVPGGTSGTHTDTQYF. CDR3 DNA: TGTGCCATCATGGTGCCAGGCGGGACTAGCGGGACCCACACAGATACGCAGTATTTT.